This T cell receptor (beta chain) was captured by sequencing in a study of T cells in Graves' hyperthyroidism and ophthalmopathy. General observations from the study: The model forecast ophthalmopathy, anticipating it by a median 6.5 months before onset.

Amplification of TCR beta CDR3 regions was performed using RNA transcripts as template. First-round RT-PCR of the TCR CDR3 relied on the HTBI primer set. TCRdb ran MiXCR on the multiplex PCR reads and lists one entry per CDR3 protein. This sample has a few hundred thousand distinct CDR3 sequences, with approximately 20% found just once. The table lists this clonotype with many counts. Its antigen remains unknown. PBMCs stemmed from less than 13 ml fresh peripheral blood. CDR1 SGHTA and CDR2 FQGNSA come from the germline V gene. Trimming left V 3 bases short and J 3 bases short, with 8 bases between. The CDR3 loop spans 13 amino acids.

This sequence joins TRBV7-2 and TRBJ2-5; tentatively, D is TRBD1 (5 bases). The sequenced sample consisted of blood. The sequence came from a middle-aged man with Graves' hyperthyroidism. CDR3: CASSLRREETQYF. The CDR3 DNA sequence: TGTGCCAGCAGCTTGCGCAGGGAAGAGACCCAGTACTTC.